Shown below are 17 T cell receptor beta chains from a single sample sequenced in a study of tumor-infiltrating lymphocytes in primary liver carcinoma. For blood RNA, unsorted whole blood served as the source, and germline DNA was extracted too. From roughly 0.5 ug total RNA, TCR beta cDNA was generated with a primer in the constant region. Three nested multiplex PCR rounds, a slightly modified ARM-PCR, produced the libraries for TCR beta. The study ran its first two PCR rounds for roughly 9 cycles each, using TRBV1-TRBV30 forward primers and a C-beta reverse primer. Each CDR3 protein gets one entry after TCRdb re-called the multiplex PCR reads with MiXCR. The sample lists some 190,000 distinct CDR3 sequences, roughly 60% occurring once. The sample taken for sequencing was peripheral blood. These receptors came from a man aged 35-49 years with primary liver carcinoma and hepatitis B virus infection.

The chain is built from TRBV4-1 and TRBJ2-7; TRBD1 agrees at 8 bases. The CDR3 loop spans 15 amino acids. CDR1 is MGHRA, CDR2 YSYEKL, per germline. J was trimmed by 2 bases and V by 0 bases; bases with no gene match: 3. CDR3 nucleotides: TGCGCCAGCAGCCAAGAACCGACAGGGGCCTACGAGCAGTACTTC. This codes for CASSQEPTGAYEQYF.

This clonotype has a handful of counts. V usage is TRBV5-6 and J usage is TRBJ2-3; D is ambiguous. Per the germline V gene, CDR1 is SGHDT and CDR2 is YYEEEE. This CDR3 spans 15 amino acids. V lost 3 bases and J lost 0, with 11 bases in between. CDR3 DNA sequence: TGTGCCAGCAGCTGGGGATTTAGTAGCACAGATACGCAGTATTTT. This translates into CASSWGFSSTDTQYF.

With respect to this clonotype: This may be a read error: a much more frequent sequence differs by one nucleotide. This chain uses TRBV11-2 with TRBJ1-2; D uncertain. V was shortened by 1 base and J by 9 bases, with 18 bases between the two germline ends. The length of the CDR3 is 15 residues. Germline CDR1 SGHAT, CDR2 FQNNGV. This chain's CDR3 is CASSLGALLERSYTF. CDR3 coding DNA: TGTGCCAGCAGCTTAGGGGCGTTGTTGGAGAGGAGCTACACCTTC. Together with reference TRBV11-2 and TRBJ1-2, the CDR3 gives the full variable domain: EAGVAQSPRYKIIEKRQSVAFWCNPISGHATLYWYQQILGQGPKLLIQFQNNGVVDDSQLPKDRFSAERLKGVDSTLKIQPAKLEDSAVYLCASSLGALLERSYTFGSGTRLTVV.

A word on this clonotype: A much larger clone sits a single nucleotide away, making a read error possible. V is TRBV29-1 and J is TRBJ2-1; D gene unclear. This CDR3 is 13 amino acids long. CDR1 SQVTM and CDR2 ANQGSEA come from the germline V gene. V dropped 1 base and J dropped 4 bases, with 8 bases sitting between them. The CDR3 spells CSVEAQRYNEQFF. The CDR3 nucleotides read TGCAGCGTTGAAGCTCAGAGGTACAATGAGCAGTTCTTC.

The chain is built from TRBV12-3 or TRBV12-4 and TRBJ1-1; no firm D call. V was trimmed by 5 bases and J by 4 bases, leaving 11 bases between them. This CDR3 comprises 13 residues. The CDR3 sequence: CASSTDGITEAFF. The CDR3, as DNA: TGTGCCAGCAGTACCGATGGGATCACTGAAGCTTTCTTT.

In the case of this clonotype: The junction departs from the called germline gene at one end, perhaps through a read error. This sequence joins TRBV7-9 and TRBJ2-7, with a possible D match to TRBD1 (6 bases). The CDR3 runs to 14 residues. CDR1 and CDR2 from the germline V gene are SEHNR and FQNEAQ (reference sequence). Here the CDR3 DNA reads TGTGACAGCAGCGTCACCGGGACACAGTACGGGCAGTACTTC. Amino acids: CDSSVTGTQYGQYF. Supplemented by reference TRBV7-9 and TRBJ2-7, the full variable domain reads DTGVSQNPRHKITKRGQNVTFRCDPISEHNRLYWYRQTLGQGPEFLTYFQNEAQLEKSRLLSDRFSAERPKGSFSTLEIQRTEQGDSAMYLCDSSVTGTQYGQYFGPGTRLTVT.

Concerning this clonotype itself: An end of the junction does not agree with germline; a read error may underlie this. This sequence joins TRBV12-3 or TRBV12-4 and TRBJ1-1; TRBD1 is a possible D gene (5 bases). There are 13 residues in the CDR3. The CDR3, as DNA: TGTGTCAGCAGTCATAGCGGGGGCACTGAAGCTTTCTTT. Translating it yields CVSSHSGGTEAFF.

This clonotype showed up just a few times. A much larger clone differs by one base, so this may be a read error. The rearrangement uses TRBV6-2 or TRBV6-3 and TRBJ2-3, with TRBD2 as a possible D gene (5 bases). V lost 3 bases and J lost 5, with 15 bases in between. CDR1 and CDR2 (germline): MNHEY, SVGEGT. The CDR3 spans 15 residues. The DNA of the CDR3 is TGTGCCAGCAGTTATGATGGAGTCGGGATAGATACGCAGTATTTT. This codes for CASSYDGVGIDTQYF.

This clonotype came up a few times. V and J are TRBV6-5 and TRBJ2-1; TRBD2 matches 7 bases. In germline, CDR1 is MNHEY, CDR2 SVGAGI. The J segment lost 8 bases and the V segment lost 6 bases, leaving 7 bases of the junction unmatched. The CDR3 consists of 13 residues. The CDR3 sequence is CASSRLARDEQFF. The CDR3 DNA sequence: TGTGCCAGCAGCAGACTAGCACGTGATGAGCAGTTCTTC.

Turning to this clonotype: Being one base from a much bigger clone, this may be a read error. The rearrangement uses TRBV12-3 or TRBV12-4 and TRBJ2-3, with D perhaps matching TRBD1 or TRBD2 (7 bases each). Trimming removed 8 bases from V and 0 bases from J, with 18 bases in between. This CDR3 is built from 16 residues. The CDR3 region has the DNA TGTGCCAGCGGACTAGAGGGGGCTCAAAGCACAGATACGCAGTATTTT. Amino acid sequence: CASGLEGAQSTDTQYF.

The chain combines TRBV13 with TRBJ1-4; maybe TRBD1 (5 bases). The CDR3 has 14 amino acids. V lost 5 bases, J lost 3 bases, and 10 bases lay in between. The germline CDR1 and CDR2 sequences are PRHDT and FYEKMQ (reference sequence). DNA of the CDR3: TGTGCCAGCAGCCCCCGGGACCCTAATGAAAAACTGTTTTTT. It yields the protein CASSPRDPNEKLFF.

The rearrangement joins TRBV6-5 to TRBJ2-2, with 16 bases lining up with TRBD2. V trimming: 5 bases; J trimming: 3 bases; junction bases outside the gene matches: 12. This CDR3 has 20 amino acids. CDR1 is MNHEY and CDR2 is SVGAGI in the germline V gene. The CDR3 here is CASSPAQGTSGRGYTGELFF. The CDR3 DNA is TGTGCCAGCAGTCCGGCTCAGGGGACTAGCGGGAGGGGGTACACCGGGGAGCTGTTTTTT.

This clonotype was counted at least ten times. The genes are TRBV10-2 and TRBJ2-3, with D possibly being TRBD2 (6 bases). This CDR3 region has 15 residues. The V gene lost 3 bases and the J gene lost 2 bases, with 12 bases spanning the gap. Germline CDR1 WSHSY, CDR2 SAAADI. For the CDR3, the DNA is TGCGCCAGCAGTGAAATAGCGGCAAACACAGATACGCAGTATTTT. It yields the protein CASSEIAANTDTQYF.

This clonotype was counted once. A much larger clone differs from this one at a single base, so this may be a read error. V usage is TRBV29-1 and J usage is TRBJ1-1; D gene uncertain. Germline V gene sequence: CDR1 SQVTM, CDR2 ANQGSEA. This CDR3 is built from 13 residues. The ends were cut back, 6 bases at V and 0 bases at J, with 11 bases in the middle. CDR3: CSVRCTVNTEAFF. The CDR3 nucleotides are TGCAGCGTGAGGTGCACAGTGAACACTGAAGCTTTCTTT.

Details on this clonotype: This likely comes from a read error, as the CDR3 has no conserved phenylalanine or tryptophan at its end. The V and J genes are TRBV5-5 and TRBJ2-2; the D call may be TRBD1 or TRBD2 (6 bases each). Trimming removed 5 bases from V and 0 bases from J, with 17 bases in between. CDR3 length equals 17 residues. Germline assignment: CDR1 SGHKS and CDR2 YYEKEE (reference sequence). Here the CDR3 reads CASSPTTGGSNTGELFL. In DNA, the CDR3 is TGTGCCAGCAGTCCGACGACCGGGGGCTCGAACACCGGGGAGCTGTTTCTT.

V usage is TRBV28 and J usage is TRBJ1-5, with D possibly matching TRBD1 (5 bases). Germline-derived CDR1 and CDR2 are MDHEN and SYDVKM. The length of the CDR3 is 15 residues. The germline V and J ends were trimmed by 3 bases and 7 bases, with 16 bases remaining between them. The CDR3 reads CASSFGRGFRQPQHF. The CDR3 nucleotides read TGTGCCAGCAGTTTCGGTAGGGGATTTCGGCAGCCCCAGCATTTT. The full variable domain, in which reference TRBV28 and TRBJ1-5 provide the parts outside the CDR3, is DVKVTQSSRYLVKRTGEKVFLECVQDMDHENMFWYRQDPGLGLRLIYFSYDVKMKEKGDIPEGYSVSREKKERFSLILESASTNQTSMYLCASSFGRGFRQPQHFGDGTRLSIL.

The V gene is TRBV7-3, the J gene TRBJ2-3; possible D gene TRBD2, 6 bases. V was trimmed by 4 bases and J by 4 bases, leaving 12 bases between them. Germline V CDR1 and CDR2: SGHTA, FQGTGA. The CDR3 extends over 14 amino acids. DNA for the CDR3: TGTGCCAGCAGCTCAACCGGGAGTGCAGATACGCAGTATTTT. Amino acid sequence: CASSSTGSADTQYF.